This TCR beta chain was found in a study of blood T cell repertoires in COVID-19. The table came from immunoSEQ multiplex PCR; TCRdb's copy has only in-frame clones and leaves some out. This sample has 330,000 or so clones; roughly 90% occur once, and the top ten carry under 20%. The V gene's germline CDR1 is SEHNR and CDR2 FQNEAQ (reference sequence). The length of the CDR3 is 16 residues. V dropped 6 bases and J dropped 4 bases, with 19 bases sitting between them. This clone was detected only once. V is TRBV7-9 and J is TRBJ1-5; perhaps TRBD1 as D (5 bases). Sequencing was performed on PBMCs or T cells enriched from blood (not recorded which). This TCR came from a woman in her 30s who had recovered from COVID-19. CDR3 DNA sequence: TGTGCCAGCAGTTCCAGGTCGGGGGAGCGAAATCAGCCCCAGCATTTT. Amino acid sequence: CASSSRSGERNQPQHF. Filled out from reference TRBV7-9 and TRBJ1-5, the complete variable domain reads DTGVSQNPRHKITKRGQNVTFRCDPISEHNRLYWYRQTLGQGPEFLTYFQNEAQLEKSRLLSDRFSAERPKGSFSTLEIQRTEQGDSAMYLCASSSRSGERNQPQHFGDGTRLSIL.